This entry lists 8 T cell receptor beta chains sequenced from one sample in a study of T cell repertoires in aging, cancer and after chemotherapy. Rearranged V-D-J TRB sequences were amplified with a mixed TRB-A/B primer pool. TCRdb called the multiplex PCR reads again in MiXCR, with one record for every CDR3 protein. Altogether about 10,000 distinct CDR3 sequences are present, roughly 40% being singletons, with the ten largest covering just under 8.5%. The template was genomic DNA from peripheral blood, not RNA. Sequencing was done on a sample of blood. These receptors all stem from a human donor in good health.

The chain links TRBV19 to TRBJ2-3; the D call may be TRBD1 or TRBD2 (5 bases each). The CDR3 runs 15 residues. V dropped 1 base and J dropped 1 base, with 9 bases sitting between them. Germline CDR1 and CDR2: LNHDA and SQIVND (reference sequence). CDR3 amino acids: CASSIVRGGTDTQYF. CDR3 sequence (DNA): TGTGCCAGTAGTATAGTAAGGGGAGGCACAGATACGCAGTATTTT. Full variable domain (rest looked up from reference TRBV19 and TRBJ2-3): DGGITQSPKYLFRKEGQNVTLSCEQNLNHDAMYWYRQDPGQGLRLIYYSQIVNDFQKGDIAEGYSVSREKKESFPLTVTSAQKNPTAFYLCASSIVRGGTDTQYFGPGTRLTVL.

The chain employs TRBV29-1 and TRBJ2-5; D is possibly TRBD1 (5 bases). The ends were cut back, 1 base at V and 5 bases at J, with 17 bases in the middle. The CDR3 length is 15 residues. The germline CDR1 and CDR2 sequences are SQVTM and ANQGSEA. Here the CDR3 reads CSVEGQGRVGETQYF. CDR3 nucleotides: TGCAGCGTTGAAGGGCAGGGTCGGGTCGGGGAGACCCAGTACTTC.

CDR3 coding DNA: TGTGCCAGCCGTGCCCCGGGACAGGGAAACTATGGCTACACCTTC. It specifies CASRAPGQGNYGYTF. The genes are TRBV27 and TRBJ1-2; 9 bases align to TRBD1. The CDR3 spans 15 residues. In germline, CDR1 is MNHEY, CDR2 SMNVEV (reference sequence). The V segment lost 8 bases and the J segment 2 bases; nucleotides outside the gene matches: 9.

CDR3 region: CAISESERTLHF. The CDR3 DNA is TGTGCCATCAGTGAGTCCGAGAGGACCCTCCACTTT. The chain carries TRBV10-3 and TRBJ1-6, with no clear D. Germline V gives CDR1 ENHRY, CDR2 SYGVKD. Trimming stripped 0 bases from V and 14 bases from J, with 8 bases between. The CDR3 totals 12 residues.

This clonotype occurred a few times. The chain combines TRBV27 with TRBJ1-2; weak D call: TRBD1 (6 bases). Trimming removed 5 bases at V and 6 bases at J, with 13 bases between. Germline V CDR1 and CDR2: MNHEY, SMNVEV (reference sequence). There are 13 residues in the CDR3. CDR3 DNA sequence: TGTGCCAGCAGTCCCACGGGGGGGCATGGCTACACCTTC. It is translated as CASSPTGGHGYTF.

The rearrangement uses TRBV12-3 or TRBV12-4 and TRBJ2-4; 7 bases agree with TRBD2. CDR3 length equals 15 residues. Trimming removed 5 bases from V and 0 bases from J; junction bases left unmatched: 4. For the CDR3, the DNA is TGTGCCAGCAGTATCAGCGGGGTAGCCAAAAACATTCAGTACTTC. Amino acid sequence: CASSISGVAKNIQYF.

Here the CDR3 DNA reads TGTGCCAGCAGTTTCGGGACTGGAAACACCGGGGAGCTGTTTTTT. It is translated as CASSFGTGNTGELFF. This chain links TRBV12-3 or TRBV12-4 with TRBJ2-2; possibly TRBD2 for D (6 bases). V lost 3 bases, J lost 2 bases, and 10 bases lay in between. The CDR3 is 15 amino acids.

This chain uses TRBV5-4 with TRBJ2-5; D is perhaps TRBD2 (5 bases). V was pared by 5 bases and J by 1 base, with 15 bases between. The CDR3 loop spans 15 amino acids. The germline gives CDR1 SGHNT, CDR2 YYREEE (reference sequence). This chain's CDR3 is CASSSPWRSQETQYF. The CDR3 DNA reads TGTGCCAGCAGTTCACCGTGGAGGAGCCAAGAGACCCAGTACTTC.